This T cell receptor beta chain is from a study of blood T cell repertoires in COVID-19. Background on the study: Sites in the United States, Italy and Spain provided acute and convalescent COVID-19 samples. T cells, B-cell-depleted T cells, or PBMCs provided the cDNA or gDNA that served as material.

Authors' data handling: Reference gene primer amplification gave nucleated cell count estimates. Measured with immunoSEQ multiplex PCR; TCRdb has only the in-frame clones, and not every one. V and J calls and clone size are those listed in that table; D and trimming were worked out from the DNA. The data contain about 110,000 clones, just over 85% of them singletons. This receptor was obtained from a human donor in a cohort sampled during active COVID-19. The sequenced sample was peripheral blood.

CDR3 region: CASSLSGTTSTDTQYF. CDR3 DNA: TGTGCCAGCTCACTGAGCGGGACCACTAGCACAGATACGCAGTATTTT. The gene calls are TRBV18 and TRBJ2-3; 7 nucleotides match TRBD2. The CDR3 sequence is 16 residues long. After removal of 4 bases from V and 0 bases from J, the junction contained 7 bases not matched to a gene. CDR1 and CDR2 from the germline V gene are KGHSH and LQKENI.